The 11 T cell receptor beta chains given below trace back to one sample, sequenced in a study of cytomegalovirus exposure and HLA in healthy donors. The PCR made use of 60 Vbeta and 13 Jbeta primers. Generated by immunoSEQ multiplex PCR, the TCRdb table keeps only in-frame clones and is missing some. The table lists 80,000 to 130,000 clones, more than 60% of them singletons. The sequenced material came from PBMCs. The receptors derive from a woman in her late teens or twenties in good health and CMV-seropositive.

The chain couples TRBV15 to TRBJ2-1; D gene unclear. The germline V gene encodes CDR1 LNHNV and CDR2 YYDKDF (reference sequence). The V end was cut by 0 bases, the J end by 0 bases, with 6 bases between. CDR3 length equals 15 residues. CDR3 in DNA: TGTGCCACCAGCAGAGATCGGAGCTCCTACAATGAGCAGTTCTTC. This encodes CATSRDRSSYNEQFF.

This clone was found a few times. This same CDR3 is encoded by further DNA sequences in the sample. V usage is TRBV7-2 and J usage is TRBJ2-3; 8 bases fit TRBD2. Germline lookup yields CDR1 SGHTA and CDR2 FQGNSA. There are 15 residues in the CDR3. The junction had 3 bases not matched to a gene; V was cut back by 1 base and J by 3 bases. DNA for the CDR3: TGTGCCAGCAGCTTAGTAGTAGCGGGGACAGATACGCAGTATTTT. This gives the protein CASSLVVAGTDTQYF.

The chain employs TRBV15 and TRBJ2-2; 7 bases are a match to TRBD1. V trimming: 4 bases; J trimming: 2 bases; junction bases outside the gene matches: 4. Germline values: CDR1 LNHNV, CDR2 YYDKDF (reference sequence). The CDR3 is 15 amino acids. The CDR3 DNA reads TGTGCCACCAGCACGGACAGGAGTAACACCGGGGAGCTGTTTTTT. Its protein is CATSTDRSNTGELFF.

The V and J genes are TRBV6-5 and TRBJ1-1; perhaps TRBD1 as D (5 bases). Trimming cost V 6 bases and J 4 bases, with 15 bases left between them. Germline V gives CDR1 MNHEY, CDR2 SVGAGI. CDR3 size: 14 residues. CDR3 DNA sequence: TGTGCCAGCAGGCAGGGTCCGGGAGGCACTGAAGCTTTCTTT. Protein: CASRQGPGGTEAFF.

The J gene is TRBJ2-7, the V gene TRBV18, with 14 bases aligning to TRBD2. Germline values: CDR1 KGHSH, CDR2 LQKENI. This CDR3 comprises 16 residues. Losses at the gene ends were 3 bases for V and 6 bases for J; bases not matched to a gene: 7. The CDR3 loop is CASSPLGTSGRSEQYF. The CDR3, as DNA: TGTGCCAGCTCACCGCTCGGGACTAGCGGGAGATCCGAGCAGTACTTC. Based on the CDR3 plus reference TRBV18 and TRBJ2-7, the full variable domain is NAGVMQNPRHLVRRRGQEARLRCSPMKGHSHVYWYRQLPEEGLKFMVYLQKENIIDESGMPKERFSAEFPKEGPSILRIQQVVRGDSAAYFCASSPLGTSGRSEQYFGPGTRLTVT.

A note on this clone: A much more abundant neighbour one base away suggests this may be a read error. The V and J genes are TRBV7-8 and TRBJ1-1; D is ambiguous. The V gene's germline CDR1 is SGHVS and CDR2 FQNEAQ. Trimming cost V 1 base and J 1 base, with 4 bases left between them. This CDR3 has 13 amino acids. CDR3 DNA sequence: TGTGCCAGCAGCTTAGGACAGAACACTGAAGCTTTCTTT. Protein: CASSLGQNTEAFF.

This clone has only a few counts. This chain joins TRBV4-3 and TRBJ2-7, with 11 bases lining up with TRBD2. Germline lookup yields CDR1 LGHNA and CDR2 YSLEER. The CDR3 covers 15 residues. Trimming cost V 2 bases and J 2 bases; bases outside gene matches: 2. The CDR3 reads CASSQLAGGAYEQYF. CDR3 nucleotide sequence: TGCGCCAGCAGCCAACTAGCGGGAGGCGCCTACGAGCAGTACTTC.

This clone was found a few times. V and J are TRBV5-6 and TRBJ1-2, with TRBD1 identical over 9 bases. Germline-derived CDR1 and CDR2 are SGHDT and YYEEEE. The CDR3 runs 13 residues. J lost 6 bases, V lost 5 bases, and 5 bases had no gene match. The CDR3 nucleotides are TGTGCCAGCAGTATGAGACAGGGGGATGGCTACACCTTC. Its translation is CASSMRQGDGYTF.

This chain connects TRBV6-1 to TRBJ1-1; 9 positions agree with TRBD1. This CDR3 comprises 13 residues. After removal of 6 bases from V and 3 bases from J, the junction contained 2 bases not matched to a gene. Germline CDR1 and CDR2: MNHNS and SASEGT. The CDR3 loop reads CASSRDRDTEAFF. In DNA form, the CDR3 reads TGTGCCAGCAGCAGGGACAGGGACACTGAAGCTTTCTTT.

This chain links TRBV5-5 with TRBJ2-7, with 13 bases lining up with TRBD2. V was clipped by 5 bases and J by 1 base; unmatched bases: 3. The germline gives CDR1 SGHKS, CDR2 YYEKEE (reference sequence). This CDR3 spans 15 amino acids. This chain's CDR3 is CASSWTSGRSYEQYF. The CDR3 region has the DNA TGTGCCAGCAGTTGGACTAGCGGGAGATCCTACGAGCAGTACTTC.

The genes are TRBV6-5 and TRBJ2-3; 9 positions agree with TRBD2. V trimming: 2 bases; J trimming: 6 bases; junction bases outside the gene matches: 9. Germline V CDR1 and CDR2: MNHEY, SVGAGI. The CDR3 extends over 16 amino acids. The CDR3 reads CASSYGSGRTADTQYF. CDR3 bases: TGTGCCAGCAGTTACGGTAGCGGGAGAACAGCCGATACGCAGTATTTT.